The subject of this entry is one TCR beta chain. Its specificity is not known. CDR1 is MNHEY and CDR2 is SMNVEV in the germline V gene (reference sequence). The ends lost 2 bases at V and 1 base at J; junction bases unmatched: 3. The CDR3 length is 15 residues. This entry comes from a study of T cell repertoires in cytomegalovirus infection. For the study at large: Evidence of both CMV infection and a matching HLA type came from public TCR beta signatures. Whole-study findings and limits: The ex vivo response was dominated by HLA-C-restricted CMV-specific TCR beta clonotypes.

MiXCR was run by TCRdb on the reads, yielding one entry per CDR3 protein. This sample has about 530,000 distinct CDR3 sequences; around 27% occur once, and the top ten carry less than 15%. The sample taken for sequencing was PBMCs. This sequence was found in a human donor in good health (CMV status not recorded). Some clones in this sample may be carry-over from other donors' samples. The chain employs TRBV27 and TRBJ2-7; 9 bases fit TRBD1. The CDR3 DNA sequence: TGTGCCAGCAGTTTACCGGGACAGGGTTCCTACGAGCAGTACTTC. This sequence encodes CASSLPGQGSYEQYF.